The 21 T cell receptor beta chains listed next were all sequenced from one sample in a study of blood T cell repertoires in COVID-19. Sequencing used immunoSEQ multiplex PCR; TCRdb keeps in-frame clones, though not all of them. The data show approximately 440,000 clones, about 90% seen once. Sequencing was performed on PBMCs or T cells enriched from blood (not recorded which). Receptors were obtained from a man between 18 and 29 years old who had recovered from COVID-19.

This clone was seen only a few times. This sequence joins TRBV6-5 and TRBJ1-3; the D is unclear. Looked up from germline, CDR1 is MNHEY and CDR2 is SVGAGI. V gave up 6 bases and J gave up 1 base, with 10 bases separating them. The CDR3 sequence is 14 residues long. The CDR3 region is CASSLRESGNTIYF. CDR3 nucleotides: TGTGCCAGCAGCCTCCGGGAGTCTGGAAACACCATATATTTT.

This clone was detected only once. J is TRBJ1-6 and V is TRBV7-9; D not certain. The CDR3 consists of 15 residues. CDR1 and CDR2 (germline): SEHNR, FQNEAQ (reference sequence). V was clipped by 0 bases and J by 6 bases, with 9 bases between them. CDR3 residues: CASSLAFGPNSPLHF. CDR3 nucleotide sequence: TGTGCCAGCAGCTTAGCGTTTGGCCCTAATTCACCCCTCCACTTT.

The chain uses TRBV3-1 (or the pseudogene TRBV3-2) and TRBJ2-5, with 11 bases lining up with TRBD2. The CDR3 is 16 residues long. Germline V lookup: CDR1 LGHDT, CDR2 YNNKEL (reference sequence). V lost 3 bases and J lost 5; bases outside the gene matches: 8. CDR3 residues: CASSQGIAGGQETQYF. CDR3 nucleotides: TGTGCCAGCAGCCAGGGGATAGCGGGGGGGCAGGAGACCCAGTACTTC.

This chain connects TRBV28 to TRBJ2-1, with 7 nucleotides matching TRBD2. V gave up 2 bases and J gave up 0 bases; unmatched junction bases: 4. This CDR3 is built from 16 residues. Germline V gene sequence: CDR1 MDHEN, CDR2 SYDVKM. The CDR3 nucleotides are TGTGCCAGCAGTTTACTAGCGGAAAGCTCCTACAATGAGCAGTTCTTC. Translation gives CASSLLAESSYNEQFF.

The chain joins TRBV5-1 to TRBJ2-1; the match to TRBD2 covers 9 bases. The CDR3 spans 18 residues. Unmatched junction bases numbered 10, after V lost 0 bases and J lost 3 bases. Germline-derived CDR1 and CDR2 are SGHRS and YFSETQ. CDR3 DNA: TGCGCCAGCAGCTTGGCCCCTACTAGCGGGTCTTACTACAATGAGCAGTTCTTC. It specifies CASSLAPTSGSYYNEQFF.

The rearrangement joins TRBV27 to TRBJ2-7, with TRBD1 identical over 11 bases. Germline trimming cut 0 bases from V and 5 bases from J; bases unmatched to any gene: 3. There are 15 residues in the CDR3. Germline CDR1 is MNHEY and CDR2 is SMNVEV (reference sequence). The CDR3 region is CASSLSGTGGNEQYF. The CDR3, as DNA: TGTGCCAGCAGTTTATCCGGGACAGGGGGTAACGAGCAGTACTTC.

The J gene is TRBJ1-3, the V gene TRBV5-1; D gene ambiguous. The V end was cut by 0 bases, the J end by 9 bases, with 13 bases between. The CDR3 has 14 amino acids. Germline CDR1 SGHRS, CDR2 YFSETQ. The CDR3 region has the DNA TGCGCCAGCAGCTTGGCCCAGTCTAGTGGCACCATATATTTT. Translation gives CASSLAQSSGTIYF.

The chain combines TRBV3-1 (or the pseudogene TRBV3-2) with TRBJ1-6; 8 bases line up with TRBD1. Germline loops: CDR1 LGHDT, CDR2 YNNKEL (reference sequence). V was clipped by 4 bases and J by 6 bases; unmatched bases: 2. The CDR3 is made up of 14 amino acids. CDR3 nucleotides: TGTGCCAGCAGCCCGACAGGGGTTAATTCACCCCTCCACTTT. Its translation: CASSPTGVNSPLHF.

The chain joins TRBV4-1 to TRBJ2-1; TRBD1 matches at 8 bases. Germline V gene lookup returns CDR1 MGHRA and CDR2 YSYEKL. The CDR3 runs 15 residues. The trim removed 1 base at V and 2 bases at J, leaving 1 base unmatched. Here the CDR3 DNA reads TGCGCCAGCAGCCAAGGACAGGGGCCCTACAATGAGCAGTTCTTC. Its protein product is CASSQGQGPYNEQFF.

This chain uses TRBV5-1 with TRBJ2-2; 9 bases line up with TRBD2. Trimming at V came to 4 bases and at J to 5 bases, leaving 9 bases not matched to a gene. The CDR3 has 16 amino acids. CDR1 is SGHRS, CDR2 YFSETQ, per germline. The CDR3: CASSGIGLAGTGELFF. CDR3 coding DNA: TGCGCCAGCAGCGGCATAGGGCTAGCGGGAACCGGGGAGCTGTTTTTT.

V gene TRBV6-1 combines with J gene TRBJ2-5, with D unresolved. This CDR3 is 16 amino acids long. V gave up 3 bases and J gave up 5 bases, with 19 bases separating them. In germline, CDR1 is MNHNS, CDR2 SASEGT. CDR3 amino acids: CASSDNRRGSVETQYF. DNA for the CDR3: TGTGCCAGCAGTGATAACCGGCGAGGTTCCGTGGAGACCCAGTACTTC.

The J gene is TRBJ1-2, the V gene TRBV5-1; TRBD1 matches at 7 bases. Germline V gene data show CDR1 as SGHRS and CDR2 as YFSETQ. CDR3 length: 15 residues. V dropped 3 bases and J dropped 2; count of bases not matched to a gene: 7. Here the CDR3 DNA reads TGCGCCAGCAGCTCCCCGGGACAGATAAACTATGGCTACACCTTC. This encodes CASSSPGQINYGYTF.

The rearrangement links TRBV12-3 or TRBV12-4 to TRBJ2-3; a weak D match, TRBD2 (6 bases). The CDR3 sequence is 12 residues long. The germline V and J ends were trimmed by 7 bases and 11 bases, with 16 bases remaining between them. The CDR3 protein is CASTHRDLGQYF. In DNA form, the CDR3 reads TGTGCCAGCACCCACCGGGACTTGGGGCAGTATTTT.

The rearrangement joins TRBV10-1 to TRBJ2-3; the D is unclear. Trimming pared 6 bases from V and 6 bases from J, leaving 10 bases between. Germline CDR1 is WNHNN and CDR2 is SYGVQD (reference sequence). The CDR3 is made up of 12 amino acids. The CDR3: CASSESRDTQYF. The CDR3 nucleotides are TGCGCCAGCAGCGAAAGCCGCGATACGCAGTATTTT.

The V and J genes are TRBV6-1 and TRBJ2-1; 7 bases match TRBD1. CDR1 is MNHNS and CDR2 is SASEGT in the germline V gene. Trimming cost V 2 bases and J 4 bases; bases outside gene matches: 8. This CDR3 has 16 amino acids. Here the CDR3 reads CASSERGRADYNEQFF. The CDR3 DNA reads TGTGCCAGCAGTGAAAGGGGGCGAGCGGATTACAATGAGCAGTTCTTC.

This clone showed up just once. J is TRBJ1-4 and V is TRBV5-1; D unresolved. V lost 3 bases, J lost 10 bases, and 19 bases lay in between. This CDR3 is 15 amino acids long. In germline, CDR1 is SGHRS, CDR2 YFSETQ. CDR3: CASSSEPGSNLKLFF. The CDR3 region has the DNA TGCGCCAGCAGCTCGGAGCCGGGATCCAACTTAAAACTGTTTTTT.

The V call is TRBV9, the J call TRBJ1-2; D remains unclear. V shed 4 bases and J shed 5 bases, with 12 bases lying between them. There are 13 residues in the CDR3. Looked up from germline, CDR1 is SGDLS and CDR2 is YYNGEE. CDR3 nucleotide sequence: TGTGCCAGCAGCCCCATCGGGTCTTATGGCTACACCTTC. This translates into CASSPIGSYGYTF. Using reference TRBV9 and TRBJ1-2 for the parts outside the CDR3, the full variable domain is DSGVTQTPKHLITATGQRVTLRCSPRSGDLSVYWYQQSLDQGLQFLIQYYNGEERAKGNILERFSAQQFPDLHSELNLSSLELGDSALYFCASSPIGSYGYTFGSGTRLTVV.

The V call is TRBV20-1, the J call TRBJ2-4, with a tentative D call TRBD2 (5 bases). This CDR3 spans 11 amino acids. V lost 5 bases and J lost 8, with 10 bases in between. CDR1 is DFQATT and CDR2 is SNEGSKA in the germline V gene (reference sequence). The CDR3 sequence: CSADRGDIQYF. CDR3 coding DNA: TGCAGTGCTGACCGGGGAGACATTCAGTACTTC.

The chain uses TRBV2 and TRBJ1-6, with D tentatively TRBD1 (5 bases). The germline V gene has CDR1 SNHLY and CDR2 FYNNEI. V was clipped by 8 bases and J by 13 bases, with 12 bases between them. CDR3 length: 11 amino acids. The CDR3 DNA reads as TGTGCCAGCTCCGTTAGGGGCCCCCTCCACTTT. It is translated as CASSVRGPLHF.

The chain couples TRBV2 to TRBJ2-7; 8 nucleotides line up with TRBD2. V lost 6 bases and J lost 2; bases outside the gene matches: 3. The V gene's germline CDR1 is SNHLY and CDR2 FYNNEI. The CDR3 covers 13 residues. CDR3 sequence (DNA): TGTGCCAGCAGACAGCGGGAGCCCTACGAGCAGTACTTC. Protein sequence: CASRQREPYEQYF.

The CDR3 nucleotides are TGTGCCAGCAGCTTAGAGGCAGGTCTCGGCTACACCTTC. Amino acid sequence: CASSLEAGLGYTF. This sequence joins TRBV7-9 and TRBJ1-2; D gene uncertain. Germline CDR1 reads SEHNR; CDR2 reads FQNEAQ (reference sequence). The CDR3 covers 13 residues. V dropped 1 base and J dropped 8 bases, with 11 bases sitting between them.